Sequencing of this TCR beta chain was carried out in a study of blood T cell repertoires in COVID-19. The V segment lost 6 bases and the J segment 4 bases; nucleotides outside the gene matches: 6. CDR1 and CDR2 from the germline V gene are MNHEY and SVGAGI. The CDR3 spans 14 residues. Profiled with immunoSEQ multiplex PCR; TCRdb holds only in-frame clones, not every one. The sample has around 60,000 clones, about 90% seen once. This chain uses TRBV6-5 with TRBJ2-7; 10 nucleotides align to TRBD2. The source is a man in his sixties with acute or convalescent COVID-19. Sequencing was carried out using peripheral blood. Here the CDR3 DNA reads TGTGCCAGCAGAGGACTAGCGGTACCGTACGAGCAGTACTTC. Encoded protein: CASRGLAVPYEQYF.